The entry below gives a single T cell receptor (beta chain) sequence along with its context. CDR1 and CDR2 from the germline V gene are LNHDA and SQIVND (reference sequence). V lost 5 bases and J lost 8; bases outside the gene matches: 8. This CDR3 has 13 amino acids. This sample is drawn from a study of blood T cell repertoires in COVID-19. Whole-study context: Both acute and convalescent COVID-19 samples were obtained from the United States, Italy and Spain. PBMCs, B-cell-depleted T cells, or T cells provided the cDNA or gDNA that made up the material.

In the authors' methods: Estimated nucleated cell counts came from reference gene primer amplification. Data came from immunoSEQ multiplex PCR; TCRdb stores just in-frame clones and leaves some out. V and J calls and clone size are those listed in that table; D and trimming were worked out from the DNA. The sample records a few hundred thousand clones, 70% to 90% being singletons. This receptor was identified in a woman in her 70s with active or convalescent COVID-19. The chain has TRBV19 and TRBJ1-2; 7 nucleotides line up with TRBD1. Sequenced input: peripheral blood. In nucleotides, the CDR3 is TGTGCCAGTAGTTCCCGGAGGGACAGAGGCTACACCTTC. Translating gives CASSSRRDRGYTF.